Here is one TCR beta chain with its context. What it binds is not known. Libraries were made from TCR beta cDNA, and they carried unique molecular identifiers. Input amounts of roughly 0.9 to 10 million T cells were used. These gave 500,000 or so cDNA molecules, so each molecule approximated one T cell. TCRdb processed the PCR reads anew with MiXCR; each CDR3 protein has one entry. The repertoire has roughly 580,000 distinct CDR3 sequences, about 44% of them found once; the top ten carry approximately 1.7%. This record comes from a study of post-analysis software for immune sequencing data. Findings of the study overall: Controls showed significantly higher normalized Chao1 diversity than did multiple sclerosis patients. Controls had lower frequencies than patients of a few TRBV segments, which included TRBV5-6, TRBV5-1 and TRBV20-1.

Trimming left V 7 bases short and J 0 bases short, with 4 bases between. The CDR3 totals 11 residues. Germline CDR1 is SQVTM and CDR2 is ANQGSEA. The V and J genes are TRBV29-1 and TRBJ2-4, with D hard to call. Sequencing was carried out using blood. The source of this sequence is a girl aged 10-17 years with multiple sclerosis. The CDR3: CSASAKNIQYF. The CDR3 DNA follows: TGCAGCGCCTCAGCCAAAAACATTCAGTACTTC.